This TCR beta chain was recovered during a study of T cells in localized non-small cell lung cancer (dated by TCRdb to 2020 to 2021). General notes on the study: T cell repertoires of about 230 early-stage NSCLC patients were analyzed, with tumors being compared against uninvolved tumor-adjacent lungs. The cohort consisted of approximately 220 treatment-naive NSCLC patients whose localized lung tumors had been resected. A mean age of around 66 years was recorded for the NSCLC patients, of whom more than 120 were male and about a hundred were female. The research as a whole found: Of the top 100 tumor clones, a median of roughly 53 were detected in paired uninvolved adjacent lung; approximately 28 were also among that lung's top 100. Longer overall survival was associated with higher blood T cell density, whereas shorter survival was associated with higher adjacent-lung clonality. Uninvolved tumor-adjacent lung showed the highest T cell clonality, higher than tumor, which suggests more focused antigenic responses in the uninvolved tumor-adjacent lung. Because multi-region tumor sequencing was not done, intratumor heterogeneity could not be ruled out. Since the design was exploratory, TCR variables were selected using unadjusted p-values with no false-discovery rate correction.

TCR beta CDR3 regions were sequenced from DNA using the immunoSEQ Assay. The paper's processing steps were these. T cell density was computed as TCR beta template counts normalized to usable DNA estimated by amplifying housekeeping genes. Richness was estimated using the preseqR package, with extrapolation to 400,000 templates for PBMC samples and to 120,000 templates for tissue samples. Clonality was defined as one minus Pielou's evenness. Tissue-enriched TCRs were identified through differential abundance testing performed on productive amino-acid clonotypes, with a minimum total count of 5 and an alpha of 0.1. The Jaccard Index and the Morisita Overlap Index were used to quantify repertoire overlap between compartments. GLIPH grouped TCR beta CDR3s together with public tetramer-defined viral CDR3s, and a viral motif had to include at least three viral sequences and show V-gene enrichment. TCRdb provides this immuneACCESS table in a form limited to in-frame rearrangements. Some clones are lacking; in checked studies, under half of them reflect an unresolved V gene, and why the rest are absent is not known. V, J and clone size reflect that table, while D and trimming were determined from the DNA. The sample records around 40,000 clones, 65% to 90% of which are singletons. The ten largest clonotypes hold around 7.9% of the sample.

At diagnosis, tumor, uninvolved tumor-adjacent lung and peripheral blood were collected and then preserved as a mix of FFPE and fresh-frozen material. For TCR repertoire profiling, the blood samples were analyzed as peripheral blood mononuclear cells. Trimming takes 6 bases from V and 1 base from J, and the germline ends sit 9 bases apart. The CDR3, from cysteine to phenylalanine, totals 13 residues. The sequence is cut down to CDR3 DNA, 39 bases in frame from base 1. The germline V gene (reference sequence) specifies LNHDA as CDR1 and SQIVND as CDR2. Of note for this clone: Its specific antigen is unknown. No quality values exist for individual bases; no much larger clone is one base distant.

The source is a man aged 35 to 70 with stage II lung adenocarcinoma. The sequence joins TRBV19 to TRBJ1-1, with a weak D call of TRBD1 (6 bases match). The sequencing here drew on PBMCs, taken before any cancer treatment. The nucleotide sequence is TGTGCCAGTAGATCCAGGGGGAACACTGAAGCTTTCTTT. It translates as CASRSRGNTEAFF.